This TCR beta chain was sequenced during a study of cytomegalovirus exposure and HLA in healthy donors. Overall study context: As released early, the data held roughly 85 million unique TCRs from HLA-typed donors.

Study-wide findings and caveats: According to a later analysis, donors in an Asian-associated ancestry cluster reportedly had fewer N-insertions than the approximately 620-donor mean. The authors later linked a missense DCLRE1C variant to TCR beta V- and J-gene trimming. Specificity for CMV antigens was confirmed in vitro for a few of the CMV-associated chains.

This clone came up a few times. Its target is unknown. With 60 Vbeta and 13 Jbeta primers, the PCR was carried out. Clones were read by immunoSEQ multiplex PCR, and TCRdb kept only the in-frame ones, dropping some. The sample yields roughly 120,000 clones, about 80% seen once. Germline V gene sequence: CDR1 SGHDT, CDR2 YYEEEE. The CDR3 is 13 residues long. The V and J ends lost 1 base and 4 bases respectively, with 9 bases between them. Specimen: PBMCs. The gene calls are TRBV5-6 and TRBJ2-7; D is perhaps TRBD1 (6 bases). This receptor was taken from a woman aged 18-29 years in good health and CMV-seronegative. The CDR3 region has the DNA TGTGCCAGCAGCTTGACAGGGAGATACGAGCAGTACTTC. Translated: CASSLTGRYEQYF.